This record covers a single T cell receptor beta chain. The antigen is undetermined. Amplified regions were TCR beta CDR3 sequences from RNA transcripts. HTBI primers drove first-round RT-PCR of the TCR CDR3. A single record per CDR3 protein comes from TCRdb applying MiXCR to the multiplex PCR reads. Among around 540,000 distinct CDR3 sequences, roughly 15% were seen once, and the ten largest hold around 28%. PBMCs stemmed from over 7.5 ml fresh peripheral blood. CDR3 length: 13 amino acids. The V and J ends lost 0 bases and 8 bases respectively, with 8 bases between them. Germline values: CDR1 MNHEY, CDR2 SVGAGI. The data stem from a study of T cells in Graves' hyperthyroidism and ophthalmopathy. Study background: Prior to any treatment, at the point of initial diagnosis, peripheral blood was collected. Study-level results: Ophthalmopathy onset followed model prediction by a median approximately six months. In blood, most of the thyroid clonotypes expanded above 0.001 were also present.

This TCR came from a woman aged 25 to 39 with Graves' ophthalmopathy. This chain uses TRBV6-5 with TRBJ2-1, with D uncertain. Sequencing input: blood. The CDR3 region is CASSYSYVDEQFF. CDR3 nucleotide sequence: TGTGCCAGCAGTTACTCTTACGTCGATGAGCAGTTCTTC.